The clone carrying this T cell receptor (beta chain) was seen only once. The sample is drawn from a study of shared clonotypes between healthy human individuals. Study information: Donor ages ranged 18 to 49 years: a couple of women, a few men. Every donor yielded three CD4 naive, three CD4 memory, two CD8 naive and one CD8 memory plate.

V was trimmed by 2 bases and J by 3 bases, leaving 12 bases between them. Looked up from germline, CDR1 is SGHNT and CDR2 is YYREEE (reference sequence). This CDR3 comprises 14 residues. The method was immunoSEQ multiplex PCR; TCRdb's version includes in-frame clones alone and lacks a portion of them. The sample holds 640,000 or so clones; 72% are singletons and the top ten take about 2%. The J gene is TRBJ2-7, the V gene TRBV5-4; the D gene is possibly TRBD1 (6 bases). The sequence was obtained from a woman in her 30s in good health. The sample comprised memory CD4+ T cells sorted from blood. Subset described: CD45RA-negative fraction. In DNA form, the CDR3 reads TGTGCCAGCAGCTTTCAGGGGATCGGCTACGAGCAGTACTTC. Its translation: CASSFQGIGYEQYF.